Presented here are 21 T cell receptor beta chains from one specimen sequenced in a study of blood T cell repertoires in COVID-19. Here immunoSEQ multiplex PCR was the method, and the copy in TCRdb shows in-frame clones only, minus some. The sample yields 250,000 to 350,000 clones, about 84% seen once. The sample was peripheral blood. These receptors were taken from a woman aged 50 to 65 with acute or convalescent COVID-19.

This clone was seen a handful of times. This sequence joins TRBV11-2 and TRBJ2-1; 12 bases line up with TRBD2. Germline assignment: CDR1 SGHAT and CDR2 FQNNGV. The length of the CDR3 is 17 residues. J was trimmed by 7 bases and V by 2 bases; bases with no gene match: 9. The CDR3 DNA is TGTGCCAGCAGCTTATCCCCCCCCGGGACTAGCGGGAATGAGCAGTTCTTC. As protein: CASSLSPPGTSGNEQFF.

This clone was seen a few times. The chain joins TRBV5-4 to TRBJ1-2; D gene ambiguous. The germline V gene has CDR1 SGHNT and CDR2 YYREEE (reference sequence). V was pared by 0 bases and J by 8 bases, with 8 bases between. The CDR3 runs to 12 residues. In DNA form, the CDR3 reads TGTGCCAGCAGCTTGGGCGTACGGGGCTACACCTTC. It is translated as CASSLGVRGYTF.

The gene calls are TRBV29-1 and TRBJ2-1; the match to TRBD1 covers 9 bases. Germline lookup yields CDR1 SQVTM and CDR2 ANQGSEA. This CDR3 is built from 15 residues. V shed 3 bases, J shed 1 base, and the junction held 4 bases outside the gene matches. The CDR3 DNA sequence: TGCAGCGTTGAGACGGGGACAGGGTCCTACAATGAGCAGTTCTTC. It codes for CSVETGTGSYNEQFF.

The rearrangement uses TRBV27 and TRBJ2-5, with 9 bases aligning to TRBD2. Germline V lookup: CDR1 MNHEY, CDR2 SMNVEV (reference sequence). The CDR3 loop spans 14 amino acids. V lost 6 bases and J lost 5; bases outside the gene matches: 7. The CDR3 sequence: CASRIAGAGETQYF. CDR3 sequence (DNA): TGTGCCAGCAGAATAGCGGGAGCGGGGGAGACCCAGTACTTC.

The rearrangement uses TRBV19 and TRBJ1-1; 7 positions agree with TRBD1. Germline loops: CDR1 LNHDA, CDR2 SQIVND (reference sequence). With V trimmed by 1 base and J by 3 bases, 8 bases remained unmatched. This CDR3 is built from 16 residues. The CDR3 region has the DNA TGTGCCAGTAGTATAGTAACCGACAGGGCTGACACTGAAGCTTTCTTT. It translates to CASSIVTDRADTEAFF.

The chain uses TRBV5-1 and TRBJ1-2; D is possibly TRBD1 (6 bases). Trimming took 0 bases from V and 5 from J, leaving 17 bases between them. The CDR3 sequence is 16 residues long. Germline V CDR1 and CDR2: SGHRS, YFSETQ. In DNA form, the CDR3 reads TGCGCCAGCAGCTTGGGAAGGGGGGGCCTTAGTTATGGCTACACCTTC. Its translation is CASSLGRGGLSYGYTF.

This clone was seen a single time. The chain employs TRBV2 and TRBJ2-1, with a weak D call TRBD1 (6 bases). V was shortened by 6 bases and J by 3 bases, with 15 bases between the two germline ends. The germline V gene has CDR1 SNHLY and CDR2 FYNNEI. The CDR3 has 15 residues. CDR3: CASSRQALLYNEQFF. The CDR3, as DNA: TGTGCCAGCAGCCGACAGGCCCTCCTCTACAATGAGCAGTTCTTC.

The V gene is TRBV18, the J gene TRBJ1-2; D is perhaps TRBD1 (5 bases). Germline V gene sequence: CDR1 KGHSH, CDR2 LQKENI. This CDR3 comprises 15 residues. The V and J ends lost 3 bases and 3 bases respectively, with 14 bases between them. The CDR3 DNA sequence: TGTGCCAGCTCACCTTCCGGCGGGGGAGACTATGGCTACACCTTC. As protein: CASSPSGGGDYGYTF.

This chain uses TRBV18 with TRBJ1-2; TRBD1 is a possible D gene (5 bases). The CDR3 totals 13 residues. Germline values: CDR1 KGHSH, CDR2 LQKENI. V was trimmed by 3 bases and J by 5 bases, leaving 10 bases between them. CDR3 amino acids: CASSPSAGYGYTF. Written as DNA, the CDR3 is TGTGCCAGCTCACCGTCTGCAGGGTATGGCTACACCTTC.

The chain joins TRBV6-5 to TRBJ1-1; D is uncertain. From germline, CDR1 is MNHEY and CDR2 SVGAGI. The CDR3 has 13 amino acids. V was clipped by 6 bases and J by 0 bases, with 8 bases between them. The CDR3 DNA is TGTGCCAGCAGGCGCATCTTGAACACTGAAGCTTTCTTT. It yields the protein CASRRILNTEAFF.

The V call is TRBV15, the J call TRBJ2-3; TRBD1 is a possible D gene (6 bases). Germline V lookup: CDR1 LNHNV, CDR2 YYDKDF (reference sequence). V was clipped by 3 bases and J by 5 bases, with 12 bases between them. The CDR3 runs 14 residues. Here the CDR3 reads CATSRATGIDTQYF. The CDR3 DNA is TGTGCCACCAGCAGGGCAACAGGGATAGATACGCAGTATTTT.

V gene TRBV28 combines with J gene TRBJ2-1, with 7 bases fitting TRBD2. Trimming at V came to 5 bases and at J to 2 bases, leaving 3 bases not matched to a gene. CDR3 length: 14 amino acids. Germline V gives CDR1 MDHEN, CDR2 SYDVKM. The DNA of the CDR3 is TGTGCCAGCAGTAGCGGGACTCCCTACAATGAGCAGTTCTTC. It codes for CASSSGTPYNEQFF.

The chain uses TRBV5-6 and TRBJ2-6; 7 bases agree with TRBD1. Germline V gives CDR1 SGHDT, CDR2 YYEEEE. The CDR3 consists of 17 residues. V lost 6 bases and J lost 0; bases outside the gene matches: 9. The CDR3 protein is CASTRYRGYSGANVLTF. The CDR3 DNA sequence: TGTGCCAGCACCCGCTACAGGGGCTACTCTGGGGCCAACGTCCTGACTTTC.

J is TRBJ1-2 and V is TRBV7-8, with TRBD1 identical over 9 bases. Germline V gene sequence: CDR1 SGHVS, CDR2 FQNEAQ. Unmatched junction bases numbered 16, after V lost 11 bases and J lost 6 bases. The CDR3 is 15 amino acids. The CDR3 loop reads CAGYSHSQGADGYTF. In DNA, the CDR3 is TGTGCCGGATACTCTCACTCACAGGGGGCGGATGGCTACACCTTC.

The chain is built from TRBV27 and TRBJ1-1, with D unresolved. CDR3 length: 13 residues. Germline V gene lookup returns CDR1 MNHEY and CDR2 SMNVEV (reference sequence). Trimming took off 3 bases at V and 3 bases at J, with 8 bases between the two ends. The CDR3 sequence is CASSLGQDTEAFF. In nucleotides, the CDR3 is TGTGCCAGCAGTTTGGGTCAGGACACTGAAGCTTTCTTT.

With respect to this clone: This specimen includes other DNA sequences encoding the same CDR3. The V call is TRBV7-9, the J call TRBJ2-7; D gene ambiguous. Between the trimmed V and J ends, which lost 2 bases and 2 bases, there was a span of 10 bases. Germline V gene sequence: CDR1 SEHNR, CDR2 FQNEAQ (reference sequence). The CDR3 spans 14 residues. CDR3 residues: CASSLNQATYEQYF. CDR3 nucleotides: TGTGCCAGCAGCTTAAACCAGGCTACCTACGAGCAGTACTTC.

The chain links TRBV10-3 to TRBJ1-1; D ambiguous. CDR1 is ENHRY, CDR2 SYGVKD, per germline. V lost 0 bases to trimming and J lost 0 bases, with 5 bases between them. The CDR3 loop spans 14 amino acids. CDR3 sequence reads: CAISESALNTEAFF. CDR3 nucleotides: TGTGCCATCAGTGAGTCGGCCCTGAACACTGAAGCTTTCTTT.

V and J are TRBV5-1 and TRBJ2-7; 10 bases match TRBD2. The CDR3 loop spans 15 amino acids. Trimming cost V 4 bases and J 3 bases; bases outside gene matches: 7. In germline, CDR1 is SGHRS, CDR2 YFSETQ. The CDR3 sequence is CASSPASGSYYEQYF. The CDR3 nucleotides read TGCGCCAGCAGCCCGGCTAGCGGGAGTTACTACGAGCAGTACTTC.

The V and J genes are TRBV4-2 and TRBJ2-5, with D perhaps TRBD2 (6 bases). CDR1 is LGHNA, CDR2 YNFKEQ, per germline. CDR3 length: 16 amino acids. Trimming cost V 1 base and J 5 bases, with 17 bases left between them. The CDR3 DNA reads as TGTGCCAGCAGCCAAGGCCGGGACTCCCTAGTGGAGACCCAGTACTTC. Translation: CASSQGRDSLVETQYF.

The chain recombines TRBV7-2 with TRBJ1-2; D gene unclear. Germline V gene sequence: CDR1 SGHTA, CDR2 FQGNSA. The CDR3 totals 14 residues. Trimming pared 3 bases from V and 4 bases from J, leaving 12 bases between. CDR3 nucleotide sequence: TGTGCCAGCAGCTTGACTTCATTGGTCTATGGCTACACCTTC. Translating it yields CASSLTSLVYGYTF.

J is TRBJ2-2 and V is TRBV2, with a tentative D call TRBD2 (6 bases). Per the germline V gene, CDR1 is SNHLY and CDR2 is FYNNEI. The CDR3 loop spans 13 amino acids. Trimming cost V 8 bases and J 4 bases, with 11 bases left between them. The CDR3 sequence: CASDDGGTGELFF. The CDR3 DNA reads TGTGCCAGCGACGACGGGGGCACCGGGGAGCTGTTTTTT. Full variable domain (remainder filled in from reference TRBV2 and TRBJ2-2): EPEVTQTPSHQVTQMGQEVILRCVPISNHLYFYWYRQILGQKVEFLVSFYNNEISEKSEIFDDQFSVERPDGSNFTLKIRSTKLEDSAMYFCASDDGGTGELFFGEGSRLTVL.